The rows below give T cell receptor beta chains drawn from one sample of a study of OX40 agonist ivuxolimab in advanced cancers. Method: immunoSEQ multiplex PCR; TCRdb's copy keeps in-frame clones and lacks some. This table holds under 150,000 clones, over 75% found once. The material sequenced was CD4+ or CD8+ T cells sorted from blood, taken in a trial of the OX40 agonist ivuxolimab. All receptors derive from an adult with an advanced solid tumor such as melanoma, head and neck, liver or kidney cancer. Each CDR3 is given with its conserved first and last residue. The size of a clone is reported for some rows only, either as once, few or many, or as a class for expanded clones.

V: TRBV19; J: TRBJ1-2; size: NA; CDR3: CASRKTGEPYGYTF
V: TRBV7-9; J: TRBJ2-5; size: NA; CDR3: CASSSSGGETQYF
V: TRBV27; J: TRBJ2-5; size: NA; CDR3: CASRSLAGGQETQYF
V: TRBV5-4; J: TRBJ2-7; size: once; CDR3: CASSSLQGRDEQYF
V: TRBV7-2; J: TRBJ2-5; size: once; CDR3: CASSLSQIQETQYF
V: TRBV5-8; J: TRBJ2-3; size: NA; CDR3: CASSLRTSSPPQYF
V: TRBV5-8; J: TRBJ2-2; size: NA; CDR3: CASSLDAGELFF
V: TRBV7-2; J: TRBJ1-1; size: NA; CDR3: CASSSGQGGPAFF
V: TRBV5-1; J: TRBJ2-7; size: NA; CDR3: CASSLGPGQGFYEQYF
V: TRBV9; J: TRBJ2-5; size: NA; CDR3: CASSRGTSLETQYF
V: TRBV4-3; J: TRBJ1-2; size: NA; CDR3: CASSQDPYGAGGGYGYTF
V: TRBV10-3; J: TRBJ1-3; size: NA; CDR3: CAISESVGGSGNTIYF
V: TRBV30; J: TRBJ2-5; size: NA; CDR3: CAWNGRFQETQYF
V: TRBV18; J: TRBJ2-1; size: NA; CDR3: CASSSGGTAYNEQFF
V: TRBV28; J: TRBJ1-6; size: NA; CDR3: CASGSLRVSPLHF
V: TRBV6-5; J: TRBJ1-4; size: NA; CDR3: CASRGTVNEKLFF
V: TRBV28; J: TRBJ2-1; size: NA; CDR3: CASVRLAYNEQFF
V: TRBV27; J: TRBJ1-4; size: NA; CDR3: CASSLTGTGLEKLFF
V: TRBV28; J: TRBJ1-2; size: NA; CDR3: CASSFPDRGRGGYTF
V: TRBV5-6; J: TRBJ2-2; size: NA; CDR3: CASSFLGQGAGELFF
V: TRBV9; J: TRBJ2-3; size: NA; CDR3: CASSVDTRTDTQYF
V: TRBV5-1; J: TRBJ2-4; size: NA; CDR3: CASSGPGTGEGNIQYF
V: TRBV27; J: TRBJ1-2; size: few; CDR3: CASSPLEGGVYGYTF
V: TRBV6-1; J: TRBJ1-2; size: NA; CDR3: CASRAGTGQSNGYTF
V: TRBV5-4; J: TRBJ2-3; size: NA; CDR3: CASSLKRGGTDTQYF
V: TRBV2; J: TRBJ1-3; size: NA; CDR3: CASSPSRFSGNTIYF
V: TRBV4-3; J: TRBJ2-7; size: NA; CDR3: CASSQHRAYEQYF
V: TRBV10-3; J: TRBJ1-2; size: NA; CDR3: CAISEASVNGGYTF
V: TRBV28; J: TRBJ1-1; size: NA; CDR3: CASSLNIGNTEAFF
V: TRBV5-1; J: TRBJ2-2; size: NA; CDR3: CASSSGGPIGELFF
V: TRBV5-4; J: TRBJ2-3; size: NA; CDR3: CASSSKRGGEDTQYF
V: TRBV6-5; J: TRBJ1-1; size: NA; CDR3: CASRRTGEGSEAFF
V: TRBV6-6; J: TRBJ1-5; size: NA; CDR3: CASSYSTGRSNQPQHF
V: TRBV7-6; J: TRBJ2-5; size: NA; CDR3: CASRSDRETQYF
V: TRBV11-2; J: TRBJ2-5; size: NA; CDR3: CASSLGTSGLQETQYF
V: TRBV6-4; J: TRBJ2-3; size: NA; CDR3: CASSDYGTDTQYF
V: TRBV13; J: TRBJ2-3; size: NA; CDR3: CASSLISWGAQTTDTQYF
V: TRBV6-6; J: TRBJ1-6; size: NA; CDR3: CASSPGRDNSPLHF
V: TRBV28; J: TRBJ1-2; size: NA; CDR3: CASRTPNYGYTF
V: TRBV7-8; J: TRBJ2-2; size: NA; CDR3: CASSFFDKTGELFF